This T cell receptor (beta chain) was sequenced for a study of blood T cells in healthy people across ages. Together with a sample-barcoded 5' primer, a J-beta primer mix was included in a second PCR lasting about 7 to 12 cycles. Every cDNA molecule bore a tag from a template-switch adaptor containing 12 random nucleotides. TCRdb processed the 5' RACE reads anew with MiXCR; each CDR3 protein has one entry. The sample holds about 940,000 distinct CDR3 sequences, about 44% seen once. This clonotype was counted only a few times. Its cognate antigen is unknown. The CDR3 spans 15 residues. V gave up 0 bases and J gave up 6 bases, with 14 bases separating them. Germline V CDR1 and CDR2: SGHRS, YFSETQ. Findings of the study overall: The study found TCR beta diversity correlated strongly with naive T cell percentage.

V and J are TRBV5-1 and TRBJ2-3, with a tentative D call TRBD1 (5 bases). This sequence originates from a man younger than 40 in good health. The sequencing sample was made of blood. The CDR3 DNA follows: TGCGCCAGCAGCTTGGAGGCCAGGGATCTGGATACGCAGTATTTT. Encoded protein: CASSLEARDLDTQYF. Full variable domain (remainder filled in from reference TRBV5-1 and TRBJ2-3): KAGVTQTPRYLIKTRGQQVTLSCSPISGHRSVSWYQQTPGQGLQFLFEYFSETQRNKGNFPGRFSGRQFSNSRSEMNVSTLELGDSALYLCASSLEARDLDTQYFGPGTRLTVL.